This entry is about one T cell receptor beta chain. In its sample, this clone was seen once. The clone's antigen remains unknown. The input lacks base qualities; no much larger clone sits a single base away. The V end gives up 3 bases and the J end 8 bases, leaving 8 bases in the junction not matched to a gene. Based on the germline V gene, the CDR1 and CDR2 sequences are MGHDK and SYGVNS. Counted from cysteine to phenylalanine, this CDR3 has 16 amino acids. Of the read, only the CDR3 DNA is kept; its 48 bases are in frame from base 1. The sample comes from a study of OX40 agonist ivuxolimab in advanced cancers. Broadly, across the study: Ivuxolimab was an agonistic, fully human IgG2 monoclonal antibody directed against OX40 (CD134), a costimulatory receptor. Intravenous ivuxolimab was administered to patients every 2 weeks at six dose levels: 0.01, 0.1, 0.3, 1.5, 3 and 10 mg/kg. Among the approximately 50 dose-escalation patients, approximately 20 had hepatocellular carcinoma, approximately 15 melanoma, 9 renal cell carcinoma and 9 head and neck cancer. Peripheral TCRbeta sequencing aimed to test whether ivuxolimab altered TCR sequence diversity and caused clonal T-cell expansion. The paper reports the monotherapy dose-escalation portion (N of about 47 patients) of the phase I ivuxolimab trial. Partial responses occurred in three dose-escalation patients, of whom one had hepatocellular carcinoma and two had cutaneous melanoma. Patients were allowed to have had prior anti-PD-1, anti-PD-L1 or anti-CTLA-4 therapy, and around two fifths of the dose-escalation patients had been treated with checkpoint inhibitors. In the dose-escalation cohort, approximately 83% of patients were male, and the mean age was approximately 60 years with a range of about 20 to 80.

General conclusions and limits of the study: At doses of 0.1 to 3.0 mg/kg, clonal expansion of both CD4+ and CD8+ T cells in blood was seen between baseline and week 6. After ivuxolimab, more expanded clones were found on average in CD8+ T cells than in CD4+ T cells. In the 0.1-3.0 mg/kg groups, partial responders were among the patients with the lowest normalized peripheral clonal expansion, particularly in CD8+ T cells. Low levels of normalized T-cell clonal expansion were also seen in some nonresponding patients. Antigen specificity was not determined for the clonally expanded peripheral T cells.

To sequence the TCRbeta CDR3 region, genomic DNA was isolated from the sorted cells. The immunoSEQ Assay was used for sequencing of TCRbeta CDR3 regions. TCRdb retrieved this table from immuneACCESS and kept in-frame rearrangements only. Not all clones are present; in checked studies, unresolved V genes account for under half, and no reason is known for the remainder. The sample contains around 33,000 clones, over 90% of them found a single time. The top ten constitute approximately 4% of the sample. The trial excluded patients who had a history of autoimmune disease or were on systemic immunosuppression. Peripheral blood for TCR sequencing was drawn from every dose cohort at baseline, at cycle 4 day 1 and at cycle 7 day 1. Samples were obtained from an open-label, multicenter, first-in-human phase I dose-escalation trial of ivuxolimab. Adults with locally advanced or metastatic melanoma, renal cell, hepatocellular, or head and neck squamous cell carcinoma were enrolled in the trial. CD4+ and CD8+ T cells were sorted separately from peripheral blood before TCR sequencing.

The source of this sequence is an adult with an advanced solid tumor such as melanoma, head and neck, liver or kidney cancer. This chain joins TRBV25-1 to TRBJ2-1; the central 12 bases match TRBD2. The specimen comprised CD4+ or CD8+ T cells sorted from blood, sampled in a trial of the OX40 agonist ivuxolimab. The DNA is as follows: TGTGCCAGCAGTGAGAGCCTAGCGGGAGGGCCTTATGAGCAGTTCTTC. Its protein is CASSESLAGGPYEQFF.